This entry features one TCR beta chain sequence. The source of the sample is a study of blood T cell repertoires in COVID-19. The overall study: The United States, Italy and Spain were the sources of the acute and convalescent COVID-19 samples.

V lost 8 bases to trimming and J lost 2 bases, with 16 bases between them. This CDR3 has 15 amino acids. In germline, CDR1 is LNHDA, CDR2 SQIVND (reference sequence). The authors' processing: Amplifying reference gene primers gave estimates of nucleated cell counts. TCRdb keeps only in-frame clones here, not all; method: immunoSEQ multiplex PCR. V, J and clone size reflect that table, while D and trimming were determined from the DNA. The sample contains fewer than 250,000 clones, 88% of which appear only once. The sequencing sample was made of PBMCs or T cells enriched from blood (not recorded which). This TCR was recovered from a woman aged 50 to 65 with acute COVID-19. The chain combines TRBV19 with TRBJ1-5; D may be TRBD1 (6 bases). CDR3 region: CASSLYGGRNQPQHF. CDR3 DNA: TGTGCCAGTTCCCTATATGGGGGCCGCAATCAGCCCCAGCATTTT.